One and the same sample provided the 24 T cell receptor beta chains below, sequenced in a study of cytomegalovirus exposure and HLA in healthy donors. Method: immunoSEQ multiplex PCR; TCRdb's copy keeps in-frame clones and lacks some. The sample lists 120,000 or so clones; roughly nine tenths were seen once. The source material was PBMCs. The receptors were gathered from a woman aged 18-35 years in good health and CMV-seronegative.

The rearrangement joins TRBV4-1 to TRBJ1-6; no firm D call. V shed 1 base and J shed 9 bases, with 22 bases lying between them. The germline gives CDR1 MGHRA, CDR2 YSYEKL. The CDR3 consists of 18 residues. CDR3 nucleotides: TGCGCCAGCAGCCAAGCGGACGGCGAACTAAAGGCGGGTTCACCCCTCCACTTT. This codes for CASSQADGELKAGSPLHF.

This sequence joins TRBV9 and TRBJ2-1, with 12 bases identical to TRBD2. The CDR3 spans 17 residues. Germline CDR1 SGDLS, CDR2 YYNGEE. Unmatched junction bases numbered 15, after V lost 7 bases and J lost 7 bases. CDR3: CASSTSGRAHTANEQFF. DNA for the CDR3: TGTGCCAGCTCGACTAGCGGGAGAGCGCATACCGCGAATGAGCAGTTCTTC. The variable domain in full, with the rest retrieved from reference TRBV9 and TRBJ2-1, is DSGVTQTPKHLITATGQRVTLRCSPRSGDLSVYWYQQSLDQGLQFLIQYYNGEERAKGNILERFSAQQFPDLHSELNLSSLELGDSALYFCASSTSGRAHTANEQFFGPGTRLTVL.

The count of this clone is one. The rearrangement links TRBV7-6 to TRBJ2-7; 9 bases fit TRBD2. Trimming cost V 5 bases and J 2 bases; bases outside gene matches: 7. Germline lookup yields CDR1 SGHVS and CDR2 FNYEAQ. The CDR3 contains 15 residues. CDR3 DNA: TGTGCCAGCAGCCAAAGCGGGAGGATCCCCTACGAGCAGTACTTC. It specifies CASSQSGRIPYEQYF.

The chain links TRBV29-1 to TRBJ2-1; possible D gene TRBD2, 7 bases. The germline V gene has CDR1 SQVTM and CDR2 ANQGSEA. This CDR3 spans 13 amino acids. The ends were cut back, 5 bases at V and 2 bases at J, with 10 bases in the middle. CDR3 bases: TGCAGCGTTAGCGGGACAACCTACAATGAGCAGTTCTTC. This codes for CSVSGTTYNEQFF.

The V gene is TRBV15, the J gene TRBJ2-1; D might be TRBD2 (6 bases). Germline V gives CDR1 LNHNV, CDR2 YYDKDF (reference sequence). The CDR3 runs to 19 residues. The V end was cut by 0 bases, the J end by 7 bases, with 25 bases between. CDR3 protein: CATSRDPPSLASRWNEQFF. CDR3 in DNA: TGTGCCACCAGCAGAGATCCCCCTTCACTAGCTTCGAGGTGGAATGAGCAGTTCTTC.

V and J are TRBV7-9 and TRBJ1-1; the D gene is possibly TRBD1 (6 bases). Trimming took 4 bases from V and 1 from J, leaving 13 bases between them. Germline CDR1 is SEHNR and CDR2 is FQNEAQ (reference sequence). The CDR3 spans 15 residues. CDR3 in DNA: TGTGCCAGCAGCTATTTGACAGGTGCGAACACTGAAGCTTTCTTT. Translating gives CASSYLTGANTEAFF.

The chain recombines TRBV5-4 with TRBJ1-1; a weak D match, TRBD1 (6 bases). This CDR3 has 16 amino acids. Per germline, CDR1 SGHNT and CDR2 YYREEE (reference sequence). Trimming took off 0 bases at V and 1 base at J, with 13 bases between the two ends. DNA of the CDR3: TGTGCCAGCAGCTTGGCCCAGGGGACCGGGAACACTGAAGCTTTCTTT. Its protein is CASSLAQGTGNTEAFF.

The genes are TRBV28 and TRBJ2-1; 8 bases match TRBD2. The germline V gene encodes CDR1 MDHEN and CDR2 SYDVKM. CDR3 size: 18 residues. The junction had 12 bases not matched to a gene; V was cut back by 5 bases and J by 0 bases. CDR3 residues: CASSTPGLGTSSYNEQFF. In DNA, the CDR3 is TGTGCCAGCAGTACTCCGGGACTAGGGACTAGCTCCTACAATGAGCAGTTCTTC.

This chain connects TRBV6-5 to TRBJ1-5, with D unresolved. The CDR3 is 13 amino acids. V was trimmed by 0 bases and J by 6 bases, leaving 6 bases between them. Germline V gene lookup returns CDR1 MNHEY and CDR2 SVGAGI. In DNA, the CDR3 is TGTGCCAGCAGTTACTCGATCGGTCAGCCCCAGCATTTT. Translating gives CASSYSIGQPQHF.

The chain recombines TRBV27 with TRBJ2-7; TRBD2 matches at 9 bases. The CDR3 runs 18 residues. Germline values: CDR1 MNHEY, CDR2 SMNVEV (reference sequence). V lost 3 bases, J lost 3 bases, and 15 bases stayed unmatched. CDR3 loop: CASSFRKVAGDGGYEQYF. CDR3 nucleotides: TGTGCCAGCAGTTTTCGGAAGGTAGCGGGAGACGGGGGCTACGAGCAGTACTTC.

The chain uses TRBV2 and TRBJ2-1; the match to TRBD1 covers 10 bases. V trimming: 7 bases; J trimming: 9 bases; junction bases outside the gene matches: 12. This CDR3 region has 15 residues. Germline V gene sequence: CDR1 SNHLY, CDR2 FYNNEI. This chain's CDR3 is CASKRRQGARGEQFF. CDR3 nucleotides: TGTGCCAGCAAGAGGCGACAGGGGGCAAGAGGTGAGCAGTTCTTC.

The chain links TRBV4-3 to TRBJ2-7; D is perhaps TRBD1 (7 bases). The V gene lost 2 bases and the J gene lost 9 bases, with 17 bases spanning the gap. CDR3 length: 14 amino acids. Germline CDR1 and CDR2: LGHNA and YSLEER. The CDR3 DNA reads as TGCGCCAGCAGCCAAAAGCAGGGGGGTTATGGGCAGTACTTC. Translation: CASSQKQGGYGQYF.

This clone was counted between two and nine times. This chain connects TRBV7-2 to TRBJ1-1; weak D call: TRBD1 (6 bases). The CDR3 has 15 residues. The V gene lost 5 bases and the J gene lost 2 bases, with 15 bases spanning the gap. CDR1 and CDR2 (germline): SGHTA, FQGNSA. As DNA, the CDR3 is TGTGCCAGCAGCGTGCAGGGACAACGTAACACTGAAGCTTTCTTT. This encodes CASSVQGQRNTEAFF.

The chain carries TRBV5-1 and TRBJ2-1, with D tentatively TRBD1 (5 bases). V shed 4 bases and J shed 1 base, with 15 bases lying between them. Germline V gene lookup returns CDR1 SGHRS and CDR2 YFSETQ. This CDR3 has 16 residues. CDR3 amino acids: CASSGLRGGSYNEQFF. The CDR3 DNA reads TGCGCCAGCAGCGGGTTAAGGGGTGGATCCTACAATGAGCAGTTCTTC.

The chain links TRBV7-8 to TRBJ1-2; D perhaps matches TRBD1 (5 bases). Trimming removed 1 base from V and 5 bases from J, with 17 bases in between. This CDR3 has 16 residues. Per germline, CDR1 SGHVS and CDR2 FQNEAQ. The CDR3 DNA sequence: TGTGCCAGCAGCTTAGGGGGTGGGGCTTATGGGTATGGCTACACCTTC. Protein product: CASSLGGGAYGYGYTF.

The chain uses TRBV5-6 and TRBJ2-7, with 9 nucleotides matching TRBD2. The germline gives CDR1 SGHDT, CDR2 YYEEEE. This CDR3 has 16 amino acids. Trimming removed 0 bases from V and 1 base from J; junction bases left unmatched: 5. DNA of the CDR3: TGTGCCAGCAGCTTGGACCCTAGCGGGGTATCCTACGAGCAGTACGTC. Translation: CASSLDPSGVSYEQYV.

The chain is built from TRBV19 and TRBJ1-5; D not certain. CDR1 is LNHDA and CDR2 is SQIVND in the germline V gene (reference sequence). This CDR3 region has 16 residues. V dropped 2 bases and J dropped 1 base, with 12 bases sitting between them. CDR3 region: CASSIMVWESNQPQHF. CDR3 nucleotides: TGTGCCAGTAGTATAATGGTTTGGGAGAGCAATCAGCCCCAGCATTTT.

This clone appeared once. CDR3 region: CASSIKPKSYEQYF. CDR3 in DNA: TGTGCCAGTAGTATTAAGCCTAAGTCCTACGAGCAGTACTTC. This sequence joins TRBV19 and TRBJ2-7; D uncertain. The CDR3 length is 14 residues. Trimming cost V 3 bases and J 1 base, with 10 bases left between them. Per germline, CDR1 LNHDA and CDR2 SQIVND (reference sequence).

The rearrangement uses TRBV5-4 and TRBJ1-2, with 10 nucleotides matching TRBD1. V was pared by 6 bases and J by 8 bases, with 10 bases of the junction left unmatched. CDR3 length equals 14 residues. The germline V gene has CDR1 SGHNT and CDR2 YYREEE (reference sequence). The CDR3 is CASTERQGAQGYTF. The DNA of the CDR3 is TGTGCCAGCACCGAAAGACAGGGGGCCCAAGGCTACACCTTC.

The sample holds one count of this clone. This chain joins TRBV27 and TRBJ2-3; the match to TRBD2 covers 9 bases. CDR3 length: 16 amino acids. Trimming cost V 1 base and J 11 bases; bases outside gene matches: 13. Germline V gene lookup returns CDR1 MNHEY and CDR2 SMNVEV (reference sequence). CDR3 sequence: CASSLLGGGAPFGQYF. Here the CDR3 DNA reads TGTGCCAGCAGTTTATTGGGCGGGGGGGCCCCATTCGGGCAGTATTTT.

J is TRBJ2-1 and V is TRBV7-9; D is perhaps TRBD2 (6 bases). The CDR3 totals 15 residues. Looked up from germline, CDR1 is SEHNR and CDR2 is FQNEAQ (reference sequence). V lost 5 bases and J lost 9, with 20 bases in between. In DNA form, the CDR3 reads TGTGCCAGCAGCCCCAGGACTAAAATCCAGACTGAGCAGTTCTTC. The encoded protein is CASSPRTKIQTEQFF.

The chain carries TRBV6-5 and TRBJ2-3; 8 bases fit TRBD2. This CDR3 region has 13 residues. V lost 6 bases to trimming and J lost 9 bases; unmatched junction nucleotides: 8. Germline V CDR1 and CDR2: MNHEY, SVGAGI. CDR3 nucleotides: TGTGCCAGCAGCCACAACCAGCGGGAGACGCAGTATTTT. Translation: CASSHNQRETQYF.

The V gene is TRBV27, the J gene TRBJ2-2, with D possibly matching TRBD2 (5 bases). The V gene's germline CDR1 is MNHEY and CDR2 SMNVEV (reference sequence). The CDR3 has 12 residues. V was cut by 3 bases and J by 8 bases, with 7 bases left in between. The CDR3 DNA is TGTGCCAGCAGTTTTAGAGGGGGGGAGCTGTTTTTT. Translation gives CASSFRGGELFF.

The chain carries TRBV6-4 and TRBJ1-1, with TRBD1 matching 11 bases. This CDR3 has 14 residues. In germline, CDR1 is MRHNA, CDR2 SNTAGT. J was trimmed by 4 bases and V by 6 bases; bases with no gene match: 4. As DNA, the CDR3 is TGTGCCAGCAGGCGAGGGACAGGGGGCACTGAAGCTTTCTTT. Translation: CASRRGTGGTEAFF.